Included here is one TCR beta chain sequence, with context. Its specific antigen is unknown. Within one base of it there is no much larger clone, and no base qualities were kept. In the prospective study, participants were about 18 to 90 years old, resided in about two dozen geographic areas of the United States, and were enrolled through a virtual design. In the prospective study, cohorts were assigned on the basis of participant-reported clinical history obtained from a screening survey and a study questionnaire. In the prospective study, mobile phlebotomists collected whole blood, serum and a nasopharyngeal or oropharyngeal swab from each participant. Additional blood draws and questionnaires over a roughly two-month period could optionally be provided by prospective study participants. Blood samples from the prospective study were shipped frozen or at room temperature prior to DNA extraction.

The data were obtained in a study of blood T cell repertoires in COVID-19 (TCRdb year 2020). The study in broad terms: Samples from collaborators originated in the United States, Italy and Spain and spanned both the acute and convalescent phases of COVID-19. The material from the prospective study consisted of cDNA or gDNA derived from T cells, B-cell-depleted T cells, or PBMCs. Deeply sampled blood TCRbeta repertoires from subjects exposed to, actively infected with, or recovered from COVID-19 were included in the dataset. The repertoires were released in a freely available public database intended as a resource for research on the immune response to SARS-CoV-2. The samples were drawn from two sources: the first 160 participants of the ongoing ImmuneRACE study, and 950 to 1,500 subjects contributed by 6 global collaborators. Sample metadata almost always included a de-identified subject ID, COVID-19 status, age in years and sex. Where available, HLA class I and class II types were obtained from metadata supplied by the sample provider rather than from assay-based typing.

On the study overall, not on this receptor specifically: How much clinical and demographic metadata was included differed by source and by participant, and the metadata was provided uncurated.

The immunoSEQ Assay, a bias-controlled multiplex PCR, was used to amplify TCRbeta CDR3 regions from genomic DNA. Per the source publication's procedure: Nucleated cell counts per sample were estimated from amplification of reference gene primers within the assay. To quantify the absolute abundance of each unique TCRbeta CDR3 rearrangement, sequence reads were collapsed and filtered. For each sample, productive Simpson clonality was calculated as the square root of Simpson's diversity index over productive rearrangements. Sourced from immuneACCESS, this table was stored by TCRdb with only in-frame sequences that have V and J called. A share of the clones is absent; for the studies checked, an unresolved V gene accounts for under half, and the remainder has no known explanation. V, J and clone size reflect that table, while D and trimming were determined from the DNA. Here the sample has approximately 150,000 clones; about 83% occur a single time. The biggest ten clones account for roughly 3.4% of the sample.

CDR3 length: 13 amino acids, cysteine to phenylalanine. Only the CDR3 part of the read is kept: 39 bases, read in frame from the first base. Deletion took 4 bases off V and 2 bases off J, with a span of 8 bases between the germline ends. CDR1 and CDR2, looked up from the germline V gene, are SNHLY and FYNNEI. The chain is encoded by TRBV2 joined to TRBJ2-5, with the identity of the D gene unclear. The source material was PBMCs or T cells enriched from blood (not recorded which). The source is a woman aged 45-65 years with acute COVID-19. The CDR3 region: CASSGNGQETQYF. The nucleotide sequence is given as TGTGCCAGCAGTGGAAACGGTCAAGAGACCCAGTACTTC.